Listed below are T cell receptor beta chains from one sample, sequenced in a study of T cell responses to AZD1222 COVID-19 vaccine. Profiling relied on immunoSEQ multiplex PCR, and the TCRdb table lists in-frame clones only, not all of them. The data hold about 150,000 clones, with approximately 90% observed a single time. The specimen comprised peripheral blood, sampled 28 days after the second AZD1222 dose. These receptors originate from an adult who received the AZD1222 COVID-19 vaccine. The CDR3 runs from the conserved cysteine through the conserved F or W. The order of the fields is clone size, D gene, CDR3 length, V gene, J gene, CDR3 DNA, CDR3 protein. The D gene is left open where the match is weak. Clone size is not always given. Where it is, it says once, few, many or a class for expanded clones.

>.|TRBD1|14|TRBV12-5|TRBJ1-1
TGTGCTAGTGGTTTGACAGGGGGCTCGACTGAAGCTTTCTTT
CASGLTGGSTEAFF
>.|.|12|TRBV6-6|TRBJ2-1
TGTGCCAGCAATACAGGAGAGGGCGAGCAGTTCTTC
CASNTGEGEQFF
>.|.|14|TRBV5-1|TRBJ1-2
TGCGCCAGCAGCTTGGCGACTGGGCCCTATGGCTACACCTTC
CASSLATGPYGYTF
>.|.|16|TRBV6-6|TRBJ1-4
TGTGCCAGCAGGGTAAACCGGGACGGACGTAATGAAAAACTGTTTTTT
CASRVNRDGRNEKLFF
>.|TRBD1|13|TRBV7-3|TRBJ1-1
TGTGCCAGCAGCCCGCAGACAGGGCGGGAAGCTTTCTTT
CASSPQTGREAFF
>.|.|13|TRBV2|TRBJ2-2
TGTGCCACCGCAGGGGTTGGCACCGGGGAGCTGTTTTTT
CATAGVGTGELFF
>.|.|14|TRBV3-1/TRBV3-2|TRBJ2-5
TGTGCCAGCAGCCAAGCCGGTGGGGGAGAGACCCAGTACTTC
CASSQAGGGETQYF
>.|.|16|TRBV27|TRBJ1-2
TGTGCCAGCAGTTTAAGGTTTTGGCAGGATAAATATGGCTACACCTTC
CASSLRFWQDKYGYTF
>once|TRBD2|15|TRBV6-5|TRBJ2-3
TGTGCCAGTCCGTCCGGTAGCGGGAGCACAGATACGCAGTATTTT
CASPSGSGSTDTQYF
>.|.|16|TRBV18|TRBJ1-3
TGTGCCAGCTCACCACAGACAGGTGACTCTGGAAACACCATATATTTT
CASSPQTGDSGNTIYF
>.|.|13|TRBV9|TRBJ1-1
TGTGCCAGCAGCCCAACGGGTCACACTGAAGCTTTCTTT
CASSPTGHTEAFF
>.|.|11|TRBV12-3/TRBV12-4|TRBJ1-3
TGTGCCAGCGGAACGGGAAACACCATATATTTT
CASGTGNTIYF
>once|.|14|TRBV7-8|TRBJ1-3
TGTGCCAGCAGCTTAACGATTTCTGGAAACACCATATATTTT
CASSLTISGNTIYF
>.|.|13|TRBV10-2|TRBJ2-4
TGCCCGCGGTATAGGGCCCTCGAGAACATTCAGTACTTC
CPRYRALENIQYF
>.|.|14|TRBV5-1|TRBJ1-5
TGCGCCAGCAGCATCGACACTGACAATCAGCCCCAGCATTTT
CASSIDTDNQPQHF
>.|TRBD1|15|TRBV6-5|TRBJ2-7
TGTGCCAGCAGTTACTCGGGACAGGGGCGGTACGAGCAGTACTTC
CASSYSGQGRYEQYF
>once|TRBD1|14|TRBV24-1|TRBJ1-5
TGTGCCACCAGTGATCCCAAAGCTCCACAGGGGCGGCATTTT
CATSDPKAPQGRHF
>.|.|16|TRBV6-6|TRBJ1-5
TGTGCCAGCAGTTCCCGAGGTGGCGGGGACAATCAGCCCCAGCATTTT
CASSSRGGGDNQPQHF
>.|.|17|TRBV9|TRBJ2-5
TGTGCCAGCAGCTCATCTTGGGAGGGGGGGGCGCATTTGGCCCAGTACTTC
CASSSSWEGGAHLAQYF
>.|.|17|TRBV6-1|TRBJ1-2
TGTGCCAGCAGTGACCCGGCCACGGCCCGGATTAACTATGGCTACACCTTC
CASSDPATARINYGYTF
>.|.|13|TRBV5-4|TRBJ1-2
TGTGCCAGCAGCTCTACCTATCGGGGTGGTGGAACCTTC
CASSSTYRGGGTF
>.|.|15|TRBV25-1|TRBJ1-2
TGTGCCAGCAGTGAGGACAGCACCTCAAACTATGGCTACACCTTC
CASSEDSTSNYGYTF
>.|.|14|TRBV5-1|TRBJ1-1
TGCGCCAGCAGCTGGGTACAGGGTAACACTGAAGCTTTCTTT
CASSWVQGNTEAFF
>.|TRBD1|17|TRBV11-2|TRBJ2-6
TGTGCCAGCAGAACCGGGACAGGGGGCGAAGGGGCCAACGTCCTGACTTTC
CASRTGTGGEGANVLTF
>.|TRBD2|14|TRBV11-3|TRBJ2-7
TGTGCCAGCTCCTCGGGGGAGGGGTCCTACGAGCAGTACTTC
CASSSGEGSYEQYF
>.|.|13|TRBV5-1|TRBJ1-1
TGCGCCAGCAGCGCCGGGACTGAATTTGAAGCTTTCTTT
CASSAGTEFEAFF
>.|TRBD1|14|TRBV7-2|TRBJ1-1
TGTGCCAGCAGCTTACTCGCAGGGGGCACTGAAGCTTTCTTT
CASSLLAGGTEAFF
>.|.|12|TRBV15|TRBJ1-5
TGTGCCACCAGCAGGTGGGCGATGCCCCAGCATTTT
CATSRWAMPQHF
>.|TRBD1|15|TRBV5-1|TRBJ2-7
TGCGCCAGCAGCTTGTGGACAGGTCCCTCCTACGAGCAGTACTTC
CASSLWTGPSYEQYF
>.|TRBD2|19|TRBV7-9|TRBJ2-1
TGTGCCAGCAGCCCTCCGTGGGCTAGCGGGAGATCCGGTCGCAATGAGCAGTTCTTC
CASSPPWASGRSGRNEQFF
>.|TRBD1|18|TRBV5-4|TRBJ1-1
TGTGCCAGCAGCTTGTGGGGGCAGGGGGCGCTTGGAAGTACTGAAGCTTTCTTT
CASSLWGQGALGSTEAFF
>.|TRBD1|13|TRBV5-4|TRBJ1-5
TGTGCCAGCAGCTCGGACAGGGACCAGCCCCAGCATTTT
CASSSDRDQPQHF
>.|.|16|TRBV25-1|TRBJ1-2
TGTGCCAGCAGTGAATATCGCTACGGGACGATCTATGGCTACACCTTC
CASSEYRYGTIYGYTF
>.|TRBD2|15|TRBV5-5|TRBJ2-1
TGTGCCAGCAGCTTGTACCTAGCGGGGACCAATGAGCAGTTCTTC
CASSLYLAGTNEQFF
>once|TRBD1|14|TRBV7-9|TRBJ2-1
TGTGCCAGCAGCCGCGGGACAGGGGGCAATGAGCAGTTCTTC
CASSRGTGGNEQFF
>.|TRBD1|15|TRBV19|TRBJ2-1
TGTGCCAGTAAACCGGGACAGGGAGACCACAATGAGCAGTTCTTC
CASKPGQGDHNEQFF
>.|.|16|TRBV2|TRBJ1-6
TGTGCCAGCAGTGAATTCCCCAGCTCCTATAATTCACCCCTCCACTTT
CASSEFPSSYNSPLHF
>.|.|16|TRBV24-1|TRBJ1-4
TGTGCCGTTAGCCTCATTCAGGGGAAGATTCGTGAAAAACTGTTTTTT
CAVSLIQGKIREKLFF
>.|.|16|TRBV6-1|TRBJ1-6
TGTGCCAGCAGTGTAAGGCTCCGGGGAGTGAATTCACCCCTCCACTTT
CASSVRLRGVNSPLHF
>.|TRBD2|15|TRBV5-1|TRBJ2-1
TGCGCCAGCAGCTCGCGACTAGCGGGAGGATATGAGCAGTTCTTC
CASSSRLAGGYEQFF
>once|TRBD2|17|TRBV9|TRBJ2-1
TGTGCCAGCAGCGTAGAGAGCGGGGGGGCCCCTTACGGTGAGCAGTTCTTC
CASSVESGGAPYGEQFF
>.|.|14|TRBV7-9|TRBJ2-7
TGTGCCAGCAGCCCAGGGCGCAGGGCCTACGAGCAGTACTTC
CASSPGRRAYEQYF
>few|TRBD1|14|TRBV5-1|TRBJ2-1
TGCGCCAGCAGCTTGGAGAGGGGGCTAAATGAGCAGTTCTTC
CASSLERGLNEQFF
>.|TRBD2|16|TRBV4-1|TRBJ2-3
TGCGCCAGCAGCTCACGACTAGCGGGAGCCCCAGATACGCAGTATTTT
CASSSRLAGAPDTQYF
>.|.|12|TRBV15|TRBJ1-1
TGTGCCACCAGCACCCGGGGCACTGAAGCTTTCTTT
CATSTRGTEAFF